The rows below give T cell receptor beta chains drawn from one sample of a study of shared clonotypes between healthy human individuals. Assay used: immunoSEQ multiplex PCR; TCRdb lists only in-frame clones, some missing. The sample lists millions of clones, approximately 94% occurring once. Sequenced: naive CD8+ T cells from PBMCs. The source is a man younger than 30 in good health. Some clones in this sample may be carry-over from other donors' samples. Both conserved end residues are part of each CDR3. A D gene is named only where the DNA matches it firmly. Size values are once, few and many counts, or a class for expanded clones, and some rows have none.

v_call: TRBV4-1
j_call: TRBJ1-2
clone_size: once
d_call: .
cdr3_nt: TGCGCCAGCAGCCTGATCGAAGGGGGAGCGAATGGCTACACCTTC
cdr3_aa: CASSLIEGGANGYTF

v_call: TRBV5-6
j_call: TRBJ2-7
clone_size: .
d_call: .
cdr3_nt: TGTGCCAGCAGCTTGGAAGGGGACGAGCAGTACTTC
cdr3_aa: CASSLEGDEQYF

v_call: TRBV19
j_call: TRBJ1-1
clone_size: .
d_call: .
cdr3_nt: TGTGCCAGTAGTGACTACAGGGTGCACACTGAAGCTTTCTTT
cdr3_aa: CASSDYRVHTEAFF

v_call: TRBV6-5
j_call: TRBJ1-2
clone_size: .
d_call: TRBD1
cdr3_nt: TGTGCCAGCGGGACAGGGTATGGCTACACCTTC
cdr3_aa: CASGTGYGYTF

v_call: TRBV7-3
j_call: TRBJ2-5
clone_size: .
d_call: TRBD2
cdr3_nt: TGTGCCAGCAGCTGGGAGCGGGGTGGCTGGGAGACCCAGTACTTC
cdr3_aa: CASSWERGGWETQYF

v_call: TRBV4-3
j_call: TRBJ2-3
clone_size: .
d_call: .
cdr3_nt: TGCGCCAGCAGCCTCGTCTGGCGGCCCACAGATACGCAGTATTTT
cdr3_aa: CASSLVWRPTDTQYF

v_call: TRBV10-1
j_call: TRBJ1-5
clone_size: .
d_call: TRBD1
cdr3_nt: TGCGCCAGCAGTCCGACAGGGGAAGGCCATCAGCCCCAGCATTTT
cdr3_aa: CASSPTGEGHQPQHF

v_call: TRBV28
j_call: TRBJ2-7
clone_size: .
d_call: .
cdr3_nt: TGTGCCAGCAGTTTGGGGCCCCTTCGCTACCTCCGGTACTTC
cdr3_aa: CASSLGPLRYLRYF

v_call: TRBV5-6
j_call: TRBJ2-7
clone_size: .
d_call: .
cdr3_nt: TGTGCCAGCAGCTCCCAGAGGAACGAGCAGTACTTC
cdr3_aa: CASSSQRNEQYF

v_call: TRBV5-6
j_call: TRBJ2-7
clone_size: .
d_call: .
cdr3_nt: TGTGCCAGCAGCTTGGGGCAGTGGACAAACGAGCAGTACTTC
cdr3_aa: CASSLGQWTNEQYF

v_call: TRBV6-5
j_call: TRBJ1-5
clone_size: few
d_call: .
cdr3_nt: TGTGCCAGCAGTTACTCGATCGGCCAGCCCCAGCATTTT
cdr3_aa: CASSYSIGQPQHF

v_call: TRBV27
j_call: TRBJ2-5
clone_size: .
d_call: .
cdr3_nt: TGTGCCAGCAGTTTGCAGATTCAAGAGACCCAGTACTTC
cdr3_aa: CASSLQIQETQYF

v_call: TRBV7-8
j_call: TRBJ2-7
clone_size: .
d_call: TRBD2
cdr3_nt: TGTGCCAGCAGCTTATTTCCTAGCGGGAGTTACGAGCAGTACTTC
cdr3_aa: CASSLFPSGSYEQYF

v_call: TRBV28
j_call: TRBJ2-7
clone_size: .
d_call: .
cdr3_nt: TGTGCCAGCAGGTCGGGACATCAATTTTACGAGCAGTACTTC
cdr3_aa: CASRSGHQFYEQYF

v_call: TRBV2
j_call: TRBJ2-2
clone_size: .
d_call: .
cdr3_nt: TGTGCCAGCGTACGATTCTATAACACCGGGGAGCTGTTTTTT
cdr3_aa: CASVRFYNTGELFF

v_call: TRBV10-3
j_call: TRBJ2-6
clone_size: .
d_call: TRBD1
cdr3_nt: TGTGCCATCAGTGAGATTCCGGGACAGGGACTCATTGCTGGGGCCAACGTCCTGACTTTC
cdr3_aa: CAISEIPGQGLIAGANVLTF

v_call: TRBV4-1
j_call: TRBJ1-2
clone_size: .
d_call: .
cdr3_nt: TGCGCCAGCAGCCACAGTCACAGTACCTATGGCTACACCTTC
cdr3_aa: CASSHSHSTYGYTF

v_call: TRBV15
j_call: TRBJ2-3
clone_size: .
d_call: TRBD2
cdr3_nt: TGTGCCACCAGCAAACACATTGACCGACTAGCGGGGTACACAGATACGCAGTATTTT
cdr3_aa: CATSKHIDRLAGYTDTQYF

v_call: TRBV7-9
j_call: TRBJ2-5
clone_size: .
d_call: .
cdr3_nt: TGTGCCAGCAGACACGCAAACAACTTCGAGACCCAGTACTTC
cdr3_aa: CASRHANNFETQYF

v_call: TRBV28
j_call: TRBJ1-4
clone_size: .
d_call: .
cdr3_nt: TGTGCCAGCAGTTTCCTAGGCAGAACTAATGAAAAACTGTTTTTT
cdr3_aa: CASSFLGRTNEKLFF

v_call: TRBV30
j_call: TRBJ2-5
clone_size: .
d_call: .
cdr3_nt: TGTGCCTGGATTTACAGGGAAAAGACCCAGTACTTC
cdr3_aa: CAWIYREKTQYF

v_call: TRBV4-1
j_call: TRBJ1-2
clone_size: once
d_call: TRBD1
cdr3_nt: TGCGCCAGCAGCCAAGAAGCACGGGACAGGGGGCAACGGGGCTACACCTTC
cdr3_aa: CASSQEARDRGQRGYTF

v_call: TRBV18
j_call: TRBJ2-7
clone_size: .
d_call: TRBD2
cdr3_nt: TGTGCCAGCTCACCCTCTACTAGCGGGGCCTACGAGCAGTACTTC
cdr3_aa: CASSPSTSGAYEQYF

v_call: TRBV25-1
j_call: TRBJ2-5
clone_size: .
d_call: .
cdr3_nt: TGTGCCAGCGGGCCTCCGCAAGAGACCCAGTACTTC
cdr3_aa: CASGPPQETQYF

v_call: TRBV7-9
j_call: TRBJ2-5
clone_size: .
d_call: .
cdr3_nt: TGTGCCAGCAGCCCCCCTGGCGGGACATGGACTACGGCCCAGTACTTC
cdr3_aa: CASSPPGGTWTTAQYF

v_call: TRBV5-4
j_call: TRBJ2-7
clone_size: .
d_call: TRBD1
cdr3_nt: TGTGCCAGCAGCTACAGGGGGCTGGACGAGCAGTACTTC
cdr3_aa: CASSYRGLDEQYF

v_call: TRBV28
j_call: TRBJ2-2
clone_size: .
d_call: .
cdr3_nt: TGTGCCAGCAGGACTCCCGTAGCAACCGGGGAGCTGTTTTTT
cdr3_aa: CASRTPVATGELFF

v_call: TRBV7-8
j_call: TRBJ1-1
clone_size: .
d_call: .
cdr3_nt: TGTGCCAGCAGCTTAGTTCTTCGGCGGTACACTGAAGCTTTCTTT
cdr3_aa: CASSLVLRRYTEAFF

v_call: TRBV25-1
j_call: TRBJ2-7
clone_size: .
d_call: .
cdr3_nt: TGTGCCAGCAGTGAACGGTCGACCTACGAGCAGTACTTC
cdr3_aa: CASSERSTYEQYF

v_call: TRBV28
j_call: TRBJ2-1
clone_size: .
d_call: .
cdr3_nt: TGTGCCAGCAGTTTACAGATCGGTGAGCAGTTCTTC
cdr3_aa: CASSLQIGEQFF

v_call: TRBV27
j_call: TRBJ2-1
clone_size: .
d_call: TRBD1
cdr3_nt: TGTGCCAGCAGTGCACCGTCACAGGGGTCCCCTTACAATGAGCAGTTCTTC
cdr3_aa: CASSAPSQGSPYNEQFF

v_call: TRBV27
j_call: TRBJ2-3
clone_size: .
d_call: TRBD2
cdr3_nt: TGTGCCAGCAGTTTAAGGACTAGCGGAGGTTCCACAGATACGCAGTATTTT
cdr3_aa: CASSLRTSGGSTDTQYF

v_call: TRBV2
j_call: TRBJ2-3
clone_size: .
d_call: .
cdr3_nt: TGTGCCAGCAGGAGGAGGGACGGGGCGGGTTTTCCTAGCACAGATACGCAGTATTTT
cdr3_aa: CASRRRDGAGFPSTDTQYF

v_call: TRBV28
j_call: TRBJ2-7
clone_size: .
d_call: .
cdr3_nt: TGTGCCAGCAGTTTTCGCTCTGTCTACGAGCAGTACTTC
cdr3_aa: CASSFRSVYEQYF

v_call: TRBV30
j_call: TRBJ1-6
clone_size: .
d_call: .
cdr3_nt: TGTGCCTGGAGCACATTACAGGGCGGGAATTCACCCCTCCACTTT
cdr3_aa: CAWSTLQGGNSPLHF

v_call: TRBV28
j_call: TRBJ1-3
clone_size: .
d_call: .
cdr3_nt: TGTGCCAGCACCGGCGGGGGCTCTGGAAACACCATATATTTT
cdr3_aa: CASTGGGSGNTIYF